This T cell receptor (beta chain) was profiled in a study of T cells after yellow fever vaccination. About the study: With SMART-Seq v4 Ultra Low Input, the fractions containing low cell numbers were prepared.

Turning to this clonotype: No antigen is known for it.

5'RACE template switching produced TCR cDNA carrying a universal primer site and UMIs. One entry per CDR3 protein, called by TCRdb with MiXCR from the 5' RACE reads. Among around 310,000 distinct CDR3 sequences listed, approximately 4% were seen once. General study findings and limits: By day 5 rather than day 15, the secondary response had peaked, though it was weaker. The appearance of a small share of clonotypes in both CD4 and CD8 compartments was observed.

CDR3 size: 15 residues. V lost 0 bases to trimming and J lost 7 bases; unmatched junction nucleotides: 8. Germline V lookup: CDR1 SGHTA, CDR2 FQGTGA. The source of this sequence is a man younger than 30 who received the YFV17D yellow fever vaccine. V usage is TRBV7-3 and J usage is TRBJ2-5; the match to TRBD1 covers 7 bases. Sequences were derived from PBMCs, sampled 5 days after the yellow fever booster vaccination. As DNA, the CDR3 is TGTGCCAGCAGCTTAACTCTCGGGCAGGGGGTGACCCAGTACTTC. Translation gives CASSLTLGQGVTQYF.